This TCR beta chain was recorded in a study of T cell repertoires in cytomegalovirus infection. As for the study in general: Well-studied HLA-B-restricted CMV epitopes were used in the study alongside recently identified HLA-C-restricted ones. An indication of both CMV infection and matching HLA type came from public TCR beta signatures.

General study points: Adding up the frequency of public TCR beta families identified people who carried CMV plus the relevant HLA.

TCRdb processed the reads anew with MiXCR; each CDR3 protein has one entry. The sample gives fewer than 650,000 distinct CDR3 sequences, approximately 40% of which show up once; more than 40% is in the top ten. Remarks on this clonotype: Its specificity is unknown.

V dropped 3 bases and J dropped 1; count of bases not matched to a gene: 10. This CDR3 is 16 amino acids long. Germline-derived CDR1 and CDR2 are DFQATT and SNEGSKA (reference sequence). This sequence was found in a human donor in good health (CMV status not recorded). Some clones in this sample may be carry-over from other donors' samples. The genes are TRBV20-1 and TRBJ2-3, with 7 bases identical to TRBD2. Source: cultured PBMCs, taken from culture after CMV antigen stimulation. The CDR3 DNA sequence: TGCAGTGCTAGTGACCTAGCGGAGTGGGGCACAGATACGCAGTATTTT. It is translated as CSASDLAEWGTDTQYF.